Listed here is a single T cell receptor (beta chain). Its antigen is unknown. No clone much larger than this one lies a single base away; base qualities are absent. The data originate from a study of vaccination and CD4 T cells after COVID-19 (dated by TCRdb to between 2021 and 2023). With regard to the full study: Every convalescent patient had a positive nasal swab PCR test for SARS-CoV-2, with mild disease in several patients and severe disease in one. Participants received two doses of either the Pfizer-BioNTech BNT162b2 vaccine (n=8) or the Moderna mRNA-1273 vaccine (n=2). The spike-specific CD4+ TCR repertoire was compared before and after mRNA vaccination in over nine COVID-19 convalescent patients and a few infection-naive healthy vaccine recipients. In the convalescent cohort there were six males and four females, among whom were two Hispanic individuals, seven Caucasians, two Asians and one multiracial person. Post-COVID blood samples were collected from convalescent patients a median of around 96 days after diagnosis, with a range of about 30 to 161 days. Overlapping spike peptide pools from SARS-CoV-2 and from the common cold coronaviruses HCoV-NL63, HCoV-OC43 and HCoV-229E were used as culture stimuli. As controls, cultures received a CEFX viral epitope pool (the positive control), an HIV-1 Nef peptide pool (the negative control), or no peptide at all. Post-vaccine blood samples were obtained a median of around 74 days after the second vaccine dose, with a range of about 12 to 241 days.

Reading the label with the study, this specimen's treatment or condition is: approximately nine-day PBMC culture with coronavirus spike peptide pools or control peptides (ViraFEST assay). To expand antigen-specific T cells with peptide pools and then pick out the expanded clonotypes through TCR sequencing, the study relied on the ViraFEST assay. The convalescent patients' positive SARS-CoV-2 PCR tests fell between March and December 2020, which was before the Alpha, Beta and Delta variants emerged in the United States. Approximately 2.1 million PBMCs per well were cultured in IMDM with 5% human AB serum and roughly 9.3 IU/ml IL-2, plus 10 ug/ml peptide pools. Half of the culture medium was replaced with fresh IL-2-containing medium on days 3 and 7. After 10 to 11 days of culture, CD4+ T cells were isolated by negative selection with the EasySep CD4+ T cell isolation kit. PBMCs were separated from whole blood using Ficoll-Paque Plus gradient centrifugation and then either used fresh or cryopreserved at -140C. Each culture condition was generally run in triplicate wells.

Receptor amplification or capture employed PCR. TCR sequencing of DNA from cultured CD4+ T cells used the Oncomine TCR Beta short-read assay at the Johns Hopkins FTIC core. Genomic DNA was extracted from the cultured CD4+ T cells with the QIAamp micro DNA kit. Oncomine TCR Beta libraries made from cultured CD4+ T cells were pooled using unique dual indexes and sequenced on an Illumina iSeq 100. The authors processed their data as follows. Non-productive sequences were removed, and CDR3s not starting with C, not ending with F or W, or shorter than 7 amino acids were discarded. Antigen-specific clonotypes were identified using the MANAFEST web application through comparison of peptide-stimulated wells with reference and other culture wells. An FDR below 0.05, an odds ratio above 5, and a productive frequency above 0.1% in at least two of three replicate wells were required for clones to be considered positive. A clonotype was classed as cross-reactive if the clonotype showed significant expansion both in SARS-CoV-2 spike wells and in at least one common cold coronavirus spike condition. Similarity between CDR3 sequences was evaluated in R version 3.6.1 using Levenshtein distances (stringdist) and unrooted phylogenetic trees (ape). TCRdb's own reprocessing of the public reads used fastp at Q25 and MiXCR and kept productive beta chains. Rows merge per CDR3 protein into single entries with the most common DNA and genes. The V and J calls shown here were made by TCRdb, not taken from the authors' results. The sample records 6,500 to 8,500 distinct CDR3 sequences, roughly four fifths of which are singletons. The ten largest clones capture around 17% of the sample.

Overall study outcomes, separate from this receptor: Among the post-vaccine SARS-CoV-2-reactive clones in convalescent patients, a median about 87% showed up only after vaccination, which suggests vaccine-specific priming. The number of convalescent patients in the study was relatively small, and the study did not examine early timepoints following natural infection. Although the median number of SARS-CoV-2-reactive clonotypes went up from roughly 23 after infection to 35 to 40 after vaccination, the increase was not significant. In convalescent patients, nearly all vaccine-specific clones (304 of 307) were found to be mono-reactive for SARS-CoV-2 spike rather than cross-reactive with common cold coronaviruses.

Deletion took 7 bases off V and 5 bases off J, with a span of 12 bases between the germline ends. CDR1 SNHLY and CDR2 FYNNEI are derived from the germline V gene. From its cysteine to its phenylalanine, the CDR3 spans 12 amino acids. The CDR3 DNA has 36 bases and is translated from base 1. This chain joins TRBV2 to TRBJ2-7; no confident D gene assignment can be made. This TCR was sampled from a human donor who had recovered from COVID-19. Sequences were obtained from CD4+ T cells from blood, cultured in vitro. This receptor has the CDR3 CASTLDSDEQYF. The nucleotide sequence reads TGTGCCAGCACCCTCGACTCTGACGAGCAGTACTTC.